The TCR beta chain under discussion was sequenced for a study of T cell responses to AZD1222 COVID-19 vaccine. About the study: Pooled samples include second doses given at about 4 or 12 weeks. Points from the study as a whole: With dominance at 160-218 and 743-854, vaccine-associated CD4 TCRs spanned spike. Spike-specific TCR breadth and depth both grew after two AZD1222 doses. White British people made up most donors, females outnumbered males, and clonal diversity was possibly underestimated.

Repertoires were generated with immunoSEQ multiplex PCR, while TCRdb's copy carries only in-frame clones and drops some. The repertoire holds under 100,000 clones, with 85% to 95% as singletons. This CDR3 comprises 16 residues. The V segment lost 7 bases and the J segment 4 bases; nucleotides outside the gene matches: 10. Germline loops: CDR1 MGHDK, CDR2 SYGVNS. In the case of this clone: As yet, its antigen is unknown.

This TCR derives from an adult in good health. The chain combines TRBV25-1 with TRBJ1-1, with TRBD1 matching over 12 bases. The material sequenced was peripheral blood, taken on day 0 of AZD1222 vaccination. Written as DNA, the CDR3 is TGTGCCAGCACTATAGGGACAGGGGGCCTTGGCACTGAAGCTTTCTTT. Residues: CASTIGTGGLGTEAFF.